This TCR beta chain was found in a study of T cell changes during pregnancy in multiple sclerosis. Germline V gene sequence: CDR1 SEHNR, CDR2 FQNEAQ (reference sequence). The CDR3 is 16 amino acids. Losses at the gene ends were 5 bases for V and 3 bases for J; bases not matched to a gene: 12. TCRdb keeps only in-frame clones here, not all; method: immunoSEQ multiplex PCR. Found here are some 110,000 clones, approximately 90% of them singletons; the top ten hold approximately 1.4%. This TCR was sampled from a female donor with multiple sclerosis, enrolled in a pregnancy study. This chain links TRBV7-9 with TRBJ2-5; 7 bases are a match to TRBD2. This specimen consisted of peripheral blood, obtained in the third trimester of pregnancy. The CDR3 region is CASSPQRASGKETQYF. CDR3 coding DNA: TGTGCCAGCAGCCCTCAGCGGGCTAGCGGCAAAGAGACCCAGTACTTC.